This TCR beta chain was sequenced for a study of blood T cell repertoires in COVID-19. Study summary: Sites in the United States, Italy and Spain provided acute and convalescent COVID-19 samples. PBMCs, B-cell-depleted T cells, or T cells provided the cDNA or gDNA that made up the material.

Method: immunoSEQ multiplex PCR; TCRdb's copy keeps in-frame clones and lacks some. This sample yields some 30,000 clones, of which approximately 85% are seen a single time; around 30% belongs to the top ten. Trimming removed 1 base from V and 5 bases from J, with 8 bases in between. Germline V lookup: CDR1 LNHDA, CDR2 SQIVND (reference sequence). This CDR3 contains 13 residues. Seattle participants joined during active infection and were tracked over time. This TCR derives from a woman older than 75 with COVID-19, enrolled during active disease. The chain is built from TRBV19 and TRBJ2-5; unclear D gene. Sequenced material: peripheral blood. The CDR3 region is CASSIGWRETQYF. CDR3 in DNA: TGTGCCAGTAGTATAGGTTGGCGGGAGACCCAGTACTTC.